The 3 T cell receptor beta chains below come from one sample, sequenced in a study of Graves' ophthalmopathy and Graves' hyperthyroidism. CDR3 regions of TCR beta were amplified from RNA transcripts. The first-round RT-PCR employed HTBI primers together with the Qiagen OneStep RT-PCR kit. A multiplex PCR was then performed as the second round. TCRdb re-called the multiplex PCR reads through MiXCR, storing one row per CDR3 protein. The sample includes a few hundred thousand distinct CDR3 sequences, roughly 40% of them seen just once. Sample: peripheral blood or thyroid tissue (not recorded which). The receptor set was obtained from an adult man with Graves' hyperthyroidism.

This clonotype was seen many times. The chain carries TRBV4-1 and TRBJ1-2; the D gene is possibly TRBD1 (6 bases). Germline-derived CDR1 and CDR2 are MGHRA and YSYEKL. The CDR3 loop spans 15 amino acids. V was shortened by 3 bases and J by 6 bases, with 17 bases between the two germline ends. The CDR3 loop reads CASSQERQEPNGYTF. In nucleotides, the CDR3 is TGCGCCAGCAGCCAGGAAAGACAGGAACCAAATGGCTACACCTTC.

This clonotype was counted once. At one end, the junction sequence differs from germline, possibly due to a read error. The chain employs TRBV20-1 and TRBJ1-5; 7 nucleotides match TRBD1. Germline V gives CDR1 DFQATT, CDR2 SNEGSKA (reference sequence). The CDR3 consists of 14 residues. This CDR3 reads CCATTGSGGQPQHF. The CDR3 nucleotides are TGCTGTGCTACGACAGGGTCCGGAGGTCAGCCCCAGCATTTT.

This chain joins TRBV10-2 and TRBJ1-2; 7 bases fit TRBD1. CDR3 size: 14 residues. CDR1 WSHSY and CDR2 SAAADI come from the germline V gene. J was trimmed by 6 bases and V by 5 bases; bases with no gene match: 9. DNA for the CDR3: TGCGCCAGCAGTCAATTACAGGGGCGGGATGGCTACACCTTC. Its protein is CASSQLQGRDGYTF.